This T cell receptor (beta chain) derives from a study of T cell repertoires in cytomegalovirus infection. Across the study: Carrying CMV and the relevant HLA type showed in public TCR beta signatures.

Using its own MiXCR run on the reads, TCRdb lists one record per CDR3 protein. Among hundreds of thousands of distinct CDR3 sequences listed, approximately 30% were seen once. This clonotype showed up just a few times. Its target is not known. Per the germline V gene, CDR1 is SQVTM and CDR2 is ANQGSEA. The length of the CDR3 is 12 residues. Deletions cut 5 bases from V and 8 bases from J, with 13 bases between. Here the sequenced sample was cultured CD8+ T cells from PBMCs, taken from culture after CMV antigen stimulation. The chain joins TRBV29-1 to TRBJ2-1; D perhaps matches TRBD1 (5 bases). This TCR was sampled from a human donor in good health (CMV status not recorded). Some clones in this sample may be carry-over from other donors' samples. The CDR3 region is CSVSRAPDEQFF. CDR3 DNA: TGCAGCGTTTCCAGGGCGCCGGATGAGCAGTTCTTC.